This T cell receptor (beta chain) came from a study of naive and memory T cell subsets. Findings of the study overall: From naive to CM, EM and EMRA, diversity decreased and Gini increased. A few larger clonotypes appeared in naive repertoires, especially CD8, possibly memory cells re-expressing CD45RA. Over 90% of naive TCR sequences appeared only once after error correction, unlike memory subsets.

Trimming cost V 0 bases and J 6 bases; bases outside gene matches: 7. This CDR3 has 15 amino acids. The V gene's germline CDR1 is DFQATT and CDR2 SNEGSKA (reference sequence). Regarding this clonotype: Its matching antigen is unknown.

Two oligonucleotides, mixed equimolar, formed the beta constant-region primer covering TRBC1 and TRBC2. Nested alpha and beta constant-region primers with the SP2 primer drove four PCR rounds on ligated cDNA. From the UMI-ligation and nested PCR reads, TCRdb called clonotypes with MiXCR, one entry per CDR3 protein. The sample comprises 150,000 or so distinct CDR3 sequences, approximately 24% of which are singletons, and about 0.11% rests with the top ten. After CD4 positive bead selection, the CD4-negative fraction gave CD8 T cells. This TCR came from a human donor in good health. Sequencing was done on a sample of naive CD4+ T cells from blood. The rearrangement uses TRBV20-1 and TRBJ2-2; 7 positions match TRBD2. The CDR3, as DNA: TGCAGTGCTAGAGATTTTTTGCGGGAGTCCGGGGAGCTGTTTTTT. Its translation: CSARDFLRESGELFF.